This T cell receptor beta chain was identified during a study of early T cells in non-severe SARS-CoV-2 infection. Individual cDNA molecules were tagged with unique molecular identifiers. In TCRdb, the 5' RACE reads were re-called with MiXCR into one record per CDR3 protein. The sample yields around 92,000 distinct CDR3 sequences, around 10% seen once. Study-level findings and limits: Private and CD4 specificities were missed by VDJdb matching, which favored anti-spike CD8 responses.

Looked up from germline, CDR1 is DFQATT and CDR2 is SNEGSKA (reference sequence). The CDR3 sequence is 16 residues long. Deletions cut 0 bases from V and 0 bases from J, with 15 bases between. Regarding this clonotype: Antigen unknown.

The chain carries TRBV20-1 and TRBJ2-7; D possibly matches TRBD1 or TRBD2 (5 bases each). The sample was whole blood. The sequence came from an adult who was a healthcare worker with PCR-confirmed SARS-CoV-2 infection or an uninfected control (not recorded which). The CDR3 is CSARDVWGSSSYEQYF. The CDR3 nucleotides read TGCAGTGCTAGAGATGTCTGGGGGAGTAGCTCCTACGAGCAGTACTTC.